Presented here are 32 T cell receptor beta chains from one specimen sequenced in a study of CD8+CD57+ T cells in acquired aplastic anemia. TCR beta VDJ and CDR3 profiling used genomic DNA as template. MiXCR, run by TCRdb on the reads, gives a single entry per CDR3 protein. The data hold some 280,000 distinct CDR3 sequences, with 55% to 60% observed a single time. The sample taken for sequencing was sorted CD4+, CD8+, or CD8+CD57+ T cells (not recorded which) from PBMCs. The receptors shown here come from a human donor with severe aplastic anemia or a healthy control (not recorded which).

V is TRBV20-1 and J is TRBJ1-2, with unresolved D. Between the trimmed V and J ends, which lost 0 bases and 4 bases, there was a span of 9 bases. Germline V gives CDR1 DFQATT, CDR2 SNEGSKA (reference sequence). The CDR3 length is 13 residues. The CDR3 DNA reads TGCAGTGCTAGAGATCTGGGCAGCTATGGCTACACCTTC. It encodes CSARDLGSYGYTF.

This clonotype was seen only once. V gene TRBV7-4 combines with J gene TRBJ1-1; perhaps TRBD1 as D (5 bases). The CDR3 is made up of 15 amino acids. V was trimmed by 4 bases and J by 7 bases, leaving 19 bases between them. CDR1 and CDR2 (germline): SGHVT, SQSDAQ. The CDR3 bases are TGTGCCAGCAGCTCGGGCGGGACGTCGGGGATTGAAGCTTTCTTT. Its protein is CASSSGGTSGIEAFF.

CDR3 residues: CATSDFSGTQKYYGYTF. CDR3 nucleotide sequence: TGTGCCACCAGTGATTTCTCCGGGACCCAGAAGTACTATGGCTACACCTTC. The chain has TRBV24-1 and TRBJ1-2, with D possibly matching TRBD1 (5 bases). CDR1 and CDR2 from the germline V gene are KGHDR and SFDVKD. Trimming took off 1 base at V and 3 bases at J, with 17 bases between the two ends. The CDR3 has 17 residues.

This clonotype showed up just a few times. The gene calls are TRBV24-1 and TRBJ1-2, with a tentative D call TRBD1 (5 bases). Trimming left V 5 bases short and J 3 bases short, with 21 bases between. Germline values: CDR1 KGHDR, CDR2 SFDVKD. This CDR3 contains 17 residues. The CDR3 sequence: CATSGRDTGLGYYGYTF. CDR3 bases: TGTGCCACCAGTGGCCGCGACACAGGTCTGGGGTACTATGGCTACACCTTC.

This clonotype was observed once. This chain joins TRBV20-1 and TRBJ1-1; D is possibly TRBD1 (6 bases). CDR1 and CDR2 (germline): DFQATT, SNEGSKA (reference sequence). The CDR3 runs to 10 residues. V was trimmed by 4 bases and J by 10 bases, leaving 10 bases between them. CDR3 in amino acids: CSATGEGAFF. CDR3 nucleotides: TGCAGTGCTACAGGGGAGGGAGCTTTCTTT.

This chain connects TRBV10-3 to TRBJ1-2, with D possibly being TRBD1 (5 bases). The germline gives CDR1 ENHRY, CDR2 SYGVKD. The CDR3 runs to 11 residues. Trimming shortened V by 4 bases and J by 6 bases, and 6 bases separated the two germline ends. The CDR3 nucleotides read TGTGCCATCAGTGTACAGGATGGCTACACCTTC. Translating it yields CAISVQDGYTF.

This clonotype was counted a single time. V usage is TRBV7-2 and J usage is TRBJ2-3, with 13 nucleotides matching TRBD2. Germline CDR1 is SGHTA and CDR2 is FQGNSA. Unmatched junction bases numbered 10, after V lost 5 bases and J lost 2 bases. The CDR3 is 18 amino acids. In DNA form, the CDR3 reads TGTGCCAGCAGCCCCGCTAGGACTAGCGGGGGAAACACAGATACGCAGTATTTT. It specifies CASSPARTSGGNTDTQYF.

This clonotype came up many times. V usage is TRBV5-1 and J usage is TRBJ2-3; 10 positions agree with TRBD1. Looked up from germline, CDR1 is SGHRS and CDR2 is YFSETQ. There are 15 residues in the CDR3. Trimming took 4 bases from V and 6 from J; bases not matched to a gene: 8. CDR3: CASSVTGQGMDTQYF. In DNA form, the CDR3 reads TGCGCCAGCAGCGTCACGGGACAGGGGATGGATACGCAGTATTTT.

The count of this clonotype is one. At one of its ends the junction is not consistent with the germline gene, which may arise from a read error. V gene TRBV19 combines with J gene TRBJ2-5; D is possibly TRBD1 (7 bases). The CDR3 is 21 residues long. Germline V gene lookup returns CDR1 LNHDA and CDR2 SQIVND (reference sequence). The CDR3 DNA follows: TGTGCCAGTAGTGAGGTGGGGCAGGGGGGTGGGTCCCCCCGAAACCGGGAGACCCAGTATTTC. It encodes CASSEVGQGGGSPRNRETQYF.

With regard to this clonotype: A junction end diverges from the germline sequence, so it may reflect a read error. Here the CDR3 reads CASSLGQGSYVQYF. In DNA, the CDR3 is TGCGCCAGCAGCTTGGGGCAGGGATCCTACGTGCAGTACTTC. The chain couples TRBV5-1 to TRBJ2-7, with D maybe TRBD1 (5 bases). Germline CDR1 reads SGHRS; CDR2 reads YFSETQ. CDR3 length: 14 amino acids.

On this clonotype itself: It may be a read error: a sequence one base away is much more abundant. No DNA is shown, since the ends of the CDR3 on it are uncertain; the CDR3 is the one TCRdb lists. The chain has TRBV20-1 and TRBJ2-7. The CDR3 comprises 14 residues, both ends counted. The germline CDR1 and CDR2 sequences are DFQATT and SNEGSKA (reference sequence). The CDR3 sequence: CSVRFGDPVYGQYF.

The chain couples TRBV11-2 to TRBJ2-5; D possibly corresponds to TRBD2 (6 bases). The V and J ends lost 5 bases and 9 bases respectively, with 13 bases between them. The germline V gene encodes CDR1 SGHAT and CDR2 FQNNGV. This CDR3 comprises 12 residues. The CDR3 protein is CASSTTSQAQYF. The CDR3 bases are TGTGCCAGCAGCACGACTAGTCAGGCCCAGTACTTC.

The chain is built from TRBV29-1 and TRBJ2-7; TRBD2 matches 15 bases. V gave up 6 bases and J gave up 4 bases; unmatched junction bases: 1. The CDR3 length is 13 residues. Germline CDR1 reads SQVTM; CDR2 reads ANQGSEA. In nucleotides, the CDR3 is TGCAGCGTAGGGACTAGCGGGAGGTACGAGCAGTACTTC. Translating it yields CSVGTSGRYEQYF.

This chain connects TRBV7-9 to TRBJ2-5; D is undetermined. This CDR3 spans 13 amino acids. Trimming cost V 4 bases and J 0 bases, with 6 bases left between them. The germline CDR1 and CDR2 sequences are SEHNR and FQNEAQ (reference sequence). CDR3 DNA sequence: TGTGCCAGCAGCTCGACCAACCAAGAGACCCAGTACTTC. This gives the protein CASSSTNQETQYF.

This clonotype showed up many times. The CDR3 coding sequence is TGTGCCAGCAGCTTAGGCGTGGGGTCCCACGAGCAGTACTTC. It specifies CASSLGVGSHEQYF. The chain combines TRBV7-9 with TRBJ2-7; D is unclear. Germline-derived CDR1 and CDR2 are SEHNR and FQNEAQ (reference sequence). Trimming cost V 1 base and J 5 bases, with 12 bases left between them. The CDR3 loop spans 14 amino acids.

The sample holds many counts of this clonotype. The chain links TRBV4-3 to TRBJ2-1; 11 nucleotides agree with TRBD2. V lost 0 bases and J lost 3; bases outside the gene matches: 4. The CDR3 has 17 residues. Per the germline V gene, CDR1 is LGHNA and CDR2 is YSLEER. In DNA form, the CDR3 reads TGCGCCAGCAGCCAAGATGTAGCGGGGGGGTTCTACAATGAGCAGTTCTTC. Residues: CASSQDVAGGFYNEQFF.

CDR3 in DNA: TGTGCCAGTAAAGACTGGAGGGCGGCCACAGATACGCAGTATTTT. Its translation: CASKDWRAATDTQYF. The chain has TRBV19 and TRBJ2-3; D might be TRBD2 (6 bases). The CDR3 covers 15 residues. V dropped 7 bases and J dropped 2 bases, with 16 bases sitting between them. CDR1 and CDR2 from the germline V gene are LNHDA and SQIVND (reference sequence).

The chain uses TRBV7-8 and TRBJ1-6; 7 bases fit TRBD1. V shed 5 bases, J shed 12 bases, and the junction held 13 bases outside the gene matches. Germline V lookup: CDR1 SGHVS, CDR2 FQNEAQ. This CDR3 comprises 15 residues. The CDR3 sequence is CASSRDRVPSRPLHF. DNA for the CDR3: TGTGCCAGCAGCCGAGACAGGGTTCCTTCCCGACCCCTCCACTTT.

This clonotype was recorded at least ten times. The rearrangement uses TRBV9 and TRBJ1-4; D uncertain. The germline gives CDR1 SGDLS, CDR2 YYNGEE. This CDR3 comprises 14 residues. The V gene lost 4 bases and the J gene lost 0 bases, with 7 bases spanning the gap. The CDR3 sequence: CASSLDATNEKLFF. The CDR3 coding sequence is TGTGCCAGCAGCTTGGATGCAACTAATGAAAAACTGTTTTTT.

There are a few counts of this clonotype. The chain has TRBV20-1 and TRBJ2-4; TRBD2 matches 13 bases. Germline CDR1 is DFQATT and CDR2 is SNEGSKA (reference sequence). The CDR3 length is 16 residues. The ends lost 1 base at V and 0 bases at J; junction bases unmatched: 0. The DNA for the CDR3 is TGCAGTGCTAGAGGACTAGCGGGGGGAGCCAAAAACATTCAGTACTTC. Its translation: CSARGLAGGAKNIQYF.

This rearrangement joins TRBV24-1 to TRBJ1-2; no firm D call. The CDR3 totals 12 residues. The germline gives CDR1 KGHDR, CDR2 SFDVKD. The V end lost 5 bases, the J end lost 7 bases, and 10 bases lay between the germline ends. CDR3 protein: CATSGGHLGYTF. The DNA for the CDR3 is TGTGCCACCAGTGGAGGGCATCTTGGCTACACCTTC.

A word on this clonotype: It may be a read error: a sequence one base away is much more abundant. The genes are TRBV6-5 and TRBJ2-4; D is ambiguous. The CDR3 is 14 amino acids. CDR1 and CDR2 (germline): MNHEY, SVGAGI. The CDR3 is CVSRQALAKNIQYF. DNA of the CDR3: TGTGTCAGCAGGCAGGCACTAGCCAAAAACATTCAGTACTTC.

The chain recombines TRBV24-1 with TRBJ2-7; TRBD1 agrees at 7 bases. Per germline, CDR1 KGHDR and CDR2 SFDVKD. The CDR3 totals 13 residues. In nucleotides, the CDR3 is TGTGCTAGACGGGACAGTTTCTCCTACGAGCAGTACTTC. Translation gives CARRDSFSYEQYF.

As regards this clonotype: One end of the junction fails to match germline, which may point to a read error. V gene TRBV24-1 combines with J gene TRBJ2-3; D possibly uses TRBD1 or TRBD2 (5 bases each). Germline V CDR1 and CDR2: KGHDR, SFDVKD. The CDR3 totals 17 residues. Here the CDR3 DNA reads TGTGCCAACAGTGATTTGGGGGTGGGCTTTGACACAGATACGCAGTATTTT. This sequence encodes CANSDLGVGFDTDTQYF.

Points on this clonotype: The conserved phenylalanine or tryptophan normally closing the CDR3 is absent here, so this likely arose from a read error. The limits of the CDR3 on the DNA are not certain, so only TCRdb's listed CDR3 is given. The chain has TRBV2 and TRBJ2-7; whether TRBD2, the table's D call, matches the DNA was not checked. Germline CDR1 is SNHLY and CDR2 is FYNNEI. Ends included, the CDR3 has 12 residues. CDR3 loop: CASSSAPTSGLA.

This clonotype came up many times. The J gene is TRBJ2-7, the V gene TRBV3-1; 11 positions agree with TRBD1. The trim removed 4 bases at V and 2 bases at J, leaving 4 bases unmatched. This CDR3 contains 15 residues. Per the germline V gene, CDR1 is LGHDT and CDR2 is YNNKEL (reference sequence). As DNA, the CDR3 is TGTGCCAGCAGCCCGGGACAGGGGGGAGCCTACGAGCAGTACTTC. Translation: CASSPGQGGAYEQYF.

This clonotype was counted only a few times. The chain joins TRBV25-1 to TRBJ1-5, with no clear D. This CDR3 region has 13 residues. The germline gives CDR1 MGHDK, CDR2 SYGVNS. V shed 0 bases and J shed 6 bases, with 6 bases lying between them. In nucleotides, the CDR3 is TGTGCCAGCAGTGAATATAGCGGTCAGCCCCAGCATTTT. As protein: CASSEYSGQPQHF. Full variable domain (missing parts from reference TRBV25-1 and TRBJ1-5): EADIYQTPRYLVIGTGKKITLECSQTMGHDKMYWYQQDPGMELHLIHYSYGVNSTEKGDLSSESTVSRIRTEHFPLTLESARPSHTSQYLCASSEYSGQPQHFGDGTRLSIL.

The CDR3 DNA reads TGTGCCAGCAGCCAGCAAAGGACAGTCCAAGAGACCCAGTACTTC. It specifies CASSQQRTVQETQYF. The chain uses TRBV7-8 and TRBJ2-5, with D possibly TRBD1 on 6 matching bases. The V gene lost 5 bases and the J gene lost 1 base, with 14 bases spanning the gap. Germline CDR1 SGHVS, CDR2 FQNEAQ. The CDR3 runs 15 residues.

The CDR3, as DNA: TGTGCCAGTAGTTGGACTTCTCAAGAGACCCAGTACTTC. Its protein product is CASSWTSQETQYF. V is TRBV19 and J is TRBJ2-5; perhaps TRBD2 as D (5 bases). This CDR3 region has 13 residues. The V end lost 5 bases, the J end lost 2 bases, and 9 bases lay between the germline ends. Germline V gene lookup returns CDR1 LNHDA and CDR2 SQIVND (reference sequence).

This clonotype has a count of ten or more. The chain uses TRBV19 and TRBJ2-7; 8 bases are a match to TRBD1. V dropped 5 bases and J dropped 0; count of bases not matched to a gene: 6. The CDR3 has 15 residues. From germline, CDR1 is LNHDA and CDR2 SQIVND (reference sequence). CDR3 DNA sequence: TGTGCCAGTAGTCCAATGACAGGGGTCTCCTACGAGCAGTACTTC. Translated, it gives CASSPMTGVSYEQYF.

In its sample, this clonotype was seen a few times. The rearrangement joins TRBV24-1 to TRBJ1-4; TRBD1 matches 11 bases. Unmatched junction bases numbered 10, after V lost 4 bases and J lost 7 bases. This CDR3 is 17 amino acids long. In germline, CDR1 is KGHDR, CDR2 SFDVKD. The CDR3 is CATSDAPGTGGGEKLFF. The DNA for the CDR3 is TGTGCCACCAGTGACGCGCCAGGGACAGGGGGGGGTGAAAAACTGTTTTTT.

Many counts were recorded for this clonotype. The chain employs TRBV20-1 and TRBJ2-1, with 9 bases fitting TRBD2. The CDR3 is made up of 16 amino acids. The germline CDR1 and CDR2 sequences are DFQATT and SNEGSKA (reference sequence). Trimming took 1 base from V and 2 from J; bases not matched to a gene: 6. CDR3 in DNA: TGCAGTGCTAGAGGGCTTAGCGGGGGAGCCTACAATGAGCAGTTCTTC. It translates to CSARGLSGGAYNEQFF.